Listed here are 5 T cell receptor beta chains from one sample, sequenced in a study of a mutant IDH1 vaccine in newly diagnosed glioma. For these receptors, no antigen is known. Generated by immunoSEQ multiplex PCR, the TCRdb table keeps only in-frame clones and is missing some. There are fewer than 70,000 clones in the sample; around 90% occur only once, and 1.5% to 2.5% lies in the top ten. Time point: week 35, safety follow-up. Doses of 300 ug of mutant IDH1 20-mer peptide were given with topical imiquimod. Sequenced material: PBMCs, taken from a glioma patient whose treatment included an IDH1 peptide vaccine. The receptors shown here come from a man in his thirties or forties with glioma.

The chain uses TRBV28 and TRBJ1-2; TRBD1 aligns across 7 bases. The CDR3 spans 13 residues. After removal of 6 bases from V and 4 bases from J, the junction contained 5 bases not matched to a gene. Germline V lookup: CDR1 MDHEN, CDR2 SYDVKM. CDR3 in amino acids: CASSGQDLYGYTF. The CDR3 nucleotides are TGTGCCAGCAGCGGACAGGACCTCTATGGCTACACCTTC.

CDR3 in amino acids: CASSYGTGRRNEQFF. Written as DNA, the CDR3 is TGTGCCAGCAGCTATGGGACTGGCCGTCGTAATGAGCAGTTCTTC. The rearrangement joins TRBV11-2 to TRBJ2-1, with D perhaps matching TRBD2 (6 bases). V dropped 4 bases and J dropped 7 bases, with 17 bases sitting between them. This CDR3 region has 15 residues. CDR1 is SGHAT, CDR2 FQNNGV, per germline.

The chain employs TRBV5-4 and TRBJ2-7; 14 bases agree with TRBD2. CDR3 length: 16 residues. The junction had 3 bases not matched to a gene; V was cut back by 0 bases and J by 4 bases. CDR1 is SGHNT and CDR2 is YYREEE in the germline V gene (reference sequence). This CDR3 reads CASSLAGTSGSYEQYF. CDR3 DNA: TGTGCCAGCAGCTTGGCCGGGACTAGCGGGAGTTACGAGCAGTACTTC.

This clone has a single count. The rearrangement links TRBV29-1 to TRBJ1-1; tentative D call: TRBD1 (6 bases). Trimming pared 6 bases from V and 7 bases from J, leaving 15 bases between. There are 12 residues in the CDR3. Germline lookup yields CDR1 SQVTM and CDR2 ANQGSEA. CDR3 bases: TGCAGCGTGCGCAGGGGAGCCGGTGAAGCTTTCTTT. As protein: CSVRRGAGEAFF.

V and J are TRBV30 and TRBJ2-7; D gene uncertain. CDR1 and CDR2 (germline): GTSNPN, SVGIG (reference sequence). CDR3 length: 13 amino acids. The ends were cut back, 3 bases at V and 2 bases at J, with 11 bases in the middle. The CDR3: CAWRYRNTYEQYF. The CDR3 DNA reads as TGTGCCTGGAGATACAGAAACACCTACGAGCAGTACTTC.